This T cell receptor (beta chain) was retrieved from a study of T cell responses to AZD1222 COVID-19 vaccine. General observations from the study: The sample set comprised mostly white British donors with more females, and clonal diversity was possibly underestimated.

V lost 2 bases and J lost 0, with 10 bases in between. Germline-derived CDR1 and CDR2 are GTSNPN and SVGIG (reference sequence). The CDR3 has 14 residues. Only in-frame clones appear in the TCRdb table, and some are missing; sequencing was by immunoSEQ multiplex PCR. The sample contains roughly 35,000 clones, 70% to 80% of which appear only once. Turning to this clone: Its antigen is unknown.

The chain couples TRBV30 to TRBJ1-1; D gene unclear. The sequence derives from an adult who received the AZD1222 COVID-19 vaccine. The sample here was peripheral blood, taken 28 days after the second AZD1222 dose. The CDR3: CAWSHGFMNTEAFF. The CDR3 nucleotides read TGTGCCTGGAGTCATGGGTTCATGAACACTGAAGCTTTCTTT.